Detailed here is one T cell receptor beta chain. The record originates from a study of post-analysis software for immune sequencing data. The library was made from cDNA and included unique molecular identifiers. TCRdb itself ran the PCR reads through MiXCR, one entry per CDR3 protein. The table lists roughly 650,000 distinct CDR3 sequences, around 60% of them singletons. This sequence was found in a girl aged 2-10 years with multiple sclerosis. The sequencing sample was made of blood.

The DNA of the CDR3 is TGTGCCAGCAGTTACTCTAGCGCGAGCACAGATACGCAGTATTTT. It specifies CASSYSSASTDTQYF. This chain connects TRBV6-5 to TRBJ2-3; possibly TRBD2 for D (5 bases). This CDR3 comprises 15 residues. Trimming stripped 0 bases from V and 0 bases from J, with 7 bases between. Per germline, CDR1 MNHEY and CDR2 SVGAGI.